The following is a T cell receptor (beta chain) sequence with its context. The target antigen is unknown. The length of the CDR3 is 15 residues. Germline trimming cut 4 bases from V and 7 bases from J; bases unmatched to any gene: 5. CDR1 and CDR2 (germline): MNHEY, SVGEGT. It was with unique molecular identifiers that the TCRbeta library was prepared. MiXCR, applied by TCRdb to the PCR reads, yields one record per CDR3 protein. The data contain about 980,000 distinct CDR3 sequences, roughly 29% of them singletons. This entry is derived from a study of T-cell reconstitution after alpha-beta-depleted transplantation in children. Study results and caveats: Fresh T-cell production supplied most of the T-cell counts and diversity seen one year after transplant.

The clonotype was recovered from a boy younger than two who had a stem cell transplant for SCID, so the T cells may come from the graft donor. The chain couples TRBV6-2 or TRBV6-3 to TRBJ2-1; 12 nucleotides match TRBD2. The source was PBMCs, mostly from graft donor cells, collected 360 days after TCRalphabeta/CD19-depleted stem cell transplant. CDR3 sequence (DNA): TGTGCCAGCAGTTCCAGGACTAGCGGGAAAAATGAGCAGTTCTTC. It is translated as CASSSRTSGKNEQFF.